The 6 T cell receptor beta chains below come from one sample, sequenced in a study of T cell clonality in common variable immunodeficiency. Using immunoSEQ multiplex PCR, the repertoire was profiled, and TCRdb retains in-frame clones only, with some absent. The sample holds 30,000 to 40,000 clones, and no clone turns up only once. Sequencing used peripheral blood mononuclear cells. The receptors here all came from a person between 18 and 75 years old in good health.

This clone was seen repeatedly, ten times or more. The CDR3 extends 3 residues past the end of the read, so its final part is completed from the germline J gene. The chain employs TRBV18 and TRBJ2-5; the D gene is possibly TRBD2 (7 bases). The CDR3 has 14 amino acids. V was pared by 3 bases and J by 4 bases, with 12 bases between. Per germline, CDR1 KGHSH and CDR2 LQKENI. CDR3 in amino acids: CASSPQGGGETQYF. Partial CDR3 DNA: TGTGCCAGCTCACCCCAAGGGGGGGGAGAGACC.

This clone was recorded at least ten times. The DNA read from the CDR3 is TGCGCCAGCAGCTCACAGGGAAACTATGGC. Residues: CASSSQGNYG. The full CDR3 protein is CASSSQGNYGYTF. V is TRBV5-1 and J is TRBJ1-2; D perhaps matches TRBD1 (6 bases). The missing CDR3 end, 3 residues past where the read stops, is filled in from the germline J gene. V lost 3 bases and J lost 2, with 8 bases in between. The CDR3 covers 13 residues. Per the germline V gene, CDR1 is SGHRS and CDR2 is YFSETQ.

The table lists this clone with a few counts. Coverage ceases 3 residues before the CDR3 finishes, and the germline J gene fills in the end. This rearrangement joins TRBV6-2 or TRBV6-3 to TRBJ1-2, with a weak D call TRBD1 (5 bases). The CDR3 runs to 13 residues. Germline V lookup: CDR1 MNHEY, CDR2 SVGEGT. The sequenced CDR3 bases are TGTGCCAGCAGTAACCGACAGCTCTACGAC. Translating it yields CASSNRQLYD. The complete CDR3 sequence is CASSNRQLYDYTF.

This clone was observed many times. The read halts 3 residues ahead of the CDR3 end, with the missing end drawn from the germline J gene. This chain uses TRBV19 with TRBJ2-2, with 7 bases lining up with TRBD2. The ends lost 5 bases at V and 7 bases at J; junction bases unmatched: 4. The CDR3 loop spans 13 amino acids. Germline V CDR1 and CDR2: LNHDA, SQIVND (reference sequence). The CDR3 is CASSQRGGGELFF. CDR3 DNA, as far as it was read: TGTGCCAGTAGTCAGCGGGGTGGCGGGGAG.

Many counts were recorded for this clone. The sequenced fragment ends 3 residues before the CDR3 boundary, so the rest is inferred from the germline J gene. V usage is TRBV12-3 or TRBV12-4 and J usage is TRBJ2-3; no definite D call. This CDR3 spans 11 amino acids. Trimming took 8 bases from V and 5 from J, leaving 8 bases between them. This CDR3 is CASSRGDTQYF. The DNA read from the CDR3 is TGTGCCAGCTCCCGCGGAGATACG.

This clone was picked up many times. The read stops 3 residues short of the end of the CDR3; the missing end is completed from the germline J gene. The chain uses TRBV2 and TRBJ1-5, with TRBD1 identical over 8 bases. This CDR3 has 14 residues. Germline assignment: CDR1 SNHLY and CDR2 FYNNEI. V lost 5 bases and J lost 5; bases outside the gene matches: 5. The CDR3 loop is CASSKETGDQPQHF. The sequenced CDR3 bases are TGTGCCAGCAGTAAGGAGACAGGGGATCAGCCC.